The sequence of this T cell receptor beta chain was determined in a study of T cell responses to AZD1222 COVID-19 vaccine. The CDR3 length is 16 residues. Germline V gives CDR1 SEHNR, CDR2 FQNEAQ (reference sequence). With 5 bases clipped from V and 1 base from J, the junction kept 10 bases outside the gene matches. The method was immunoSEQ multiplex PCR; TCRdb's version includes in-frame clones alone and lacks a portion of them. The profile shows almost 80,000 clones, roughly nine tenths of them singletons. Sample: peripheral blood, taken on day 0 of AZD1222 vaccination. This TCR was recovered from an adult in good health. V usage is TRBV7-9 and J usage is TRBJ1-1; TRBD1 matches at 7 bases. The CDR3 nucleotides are TGTGCCAGCAGCCCGGAGGGGGCGAGAGGGAACACTGAAGCTTTCTTT. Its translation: CASSPEGARGNTEAFF.